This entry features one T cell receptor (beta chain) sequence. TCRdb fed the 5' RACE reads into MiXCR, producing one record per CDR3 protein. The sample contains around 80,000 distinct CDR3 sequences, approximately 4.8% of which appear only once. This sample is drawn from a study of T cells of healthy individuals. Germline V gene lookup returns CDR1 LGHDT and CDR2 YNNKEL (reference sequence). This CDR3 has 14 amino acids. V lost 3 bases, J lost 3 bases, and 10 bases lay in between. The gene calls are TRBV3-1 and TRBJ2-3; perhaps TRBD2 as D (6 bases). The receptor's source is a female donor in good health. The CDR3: CASSQPGETDTQYF. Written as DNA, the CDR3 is TGTGCCAGCAGCCAGCCGGGAGAAACAGATACGCAGTATTTT.